The 11 T cell receptor beta chains below all came from one sample that was sequenced in a study of CD8 T cells in ankylosing spondylitis. Via MiXCR, TCRdb re-called the 5' RACE reads, giving one row per CDR3 protein. The sample contains around 220,000 distinct CDR3 sequences, 10% of which appear only once. The sequencing sample was made of blood, either unsorted or a sorted T cell fraction (not recorded which). These receptors all come from a male donor with ankylosing spondylitis or in good health (not recorded which).

This clonotype came up many times. The genes are TRBV9 and TRBJ2-3; TRBD1 matches 8 bases. With V trimmed by 3 bases and J by 4 bases, 4 bases remained unmatched. This CDR3 is 14 amino acids long. Germline V CDR1 and CDR2: SGDLS, YYNGEE. The DNA of the CDR3 is TGTGCCAGCAGCGCTGGACAGGGCCCAGATACGCAGTATTTT. Its translation: CASSAGQGPDTQYF. Complete variable domain (other parts from reference TRBV9 and TRBJ2-3): DSGVTQTPKHLITATGQRVTLRCSPRSGDLSVYWYQQSLDQGLQFLIQYYNGEERAKGNILERFSAQQFPDLHSELNLSSLELGDSALYFCASSAGQGPDTQYFGPGTRLTVL.

At least ten counts were recorded for this clonotype. The CDR3 here is CSAIRDRGYEQYF. The CDR3 nucleotides read TGCAGTGCTATCCGGGACAGGGGTTACGAGCAGTACTTC. The genes are TRBV20-1 and TRBJ2-7; 10 bases are shared with TRBD1. Germline V gene data show CDR1 as DFQATT and CDR2 as SNEGSKA (reference sequence). This CDR3 has 13 residues. With V trimmed by 4 bases and J by 4 bases, 4 bases remained unmatched.

The table lists this clonotype with many counts. The chain combines TRBV6-5 with TRBJ2-3; the D gene could be TRBD1 or TRBD2 (6 bases each). Trimming removed 0 bases from V and 0 bases from J, with 10 bases in between. CDR3 length: 16 amino acids. CDR1 and CDR2 from the germline V gene are MNHEY and SVGAGI. The CDR3 is CASSYSRGVSTDTQYF. The CDR3 DNA reads as TGTGCCAGCAGTTACTCAAGGGGGGTTAGCACAGATACGCAGTATTTT.

The sample holds many counts of this clonotype. The chain has TRBV20-1 and TRBJ1-2, with 11 bases identical to TRBD1. V lost 5 bases, J lost 5 bases, and 10 bases stayed unmatched. This CDR3 has 15 amino acids. The V gene's germline CDR1 is DFQATT and CDR2 SNEGSKA (reference sequence). The CDR3, as DNA: TGCAGTGCTGGACAGGGGGCGATCGGGGGTTATGGCTACACCTTC. Translation: CSAGQGAIGGYGYTF.

This clonotype was seen many times. CDR3 bases: TGCAGTGCTAGCCTCCCAGGGGGCGGCTACGAGCAGTACTTC. Translating gives CSASLPGGGYEQYF. The rearrangement uses TRBV20-1 and TRBJ2-7, with 8 bases fitting TRBD1. Germline CDR1 is DFQATT and CDR2 is SNEGSKA (reference sequence). V lost 3 bases, J lost 3 bases, and 7 bases stayed unmatched. The CDR3 covers 14 residues.

This clonotype was found many times. The rearrangement uses TRBV6-5 and TRBJ1-5; D unresolved. CDR1 and CDR2 (germline): MNHEY, SVGAGI. The CDR3 covers 14 residues. Trimming cost V 1 base and J 5 bases, with 9 bases left between them. Here the CDR3 reads CASSYLGVYQPQHF. The CDR3, as DNA: TGTGCCAGCAGTTACTTAGGAGTGTATCAGCCCCAGCATTTT.

This clonotype was recorded at least ten times. V is TRBV6-1 and J is TRBJ2-7; D not resolved. This CDR3 has 11 residues. V was shortened by 4 bases and J by 1 base, with 2 bases between the two germline ends. The germline V gene encodes CDR1 MNHNS and CDR2 SASEGT. The CDR3 loop reads CASSGSYEQYF. The CDR3 nucleotides read TGTGCCAGCAGTGGGTCCTACGAGCAGTACTTC.

This clonotype was seen repeatedly, ten times or more. The V gene is TRBV12-3 or TRBV12-4, the J gene TRBJ1-4, with D unresolved. V was shortened by 5 bases and J by 8 bases, with 15 bases between the two germline ends. The CDR3 has 14 amino acids. The CDR3 here is CASSPNGLVEKLFF. The CDR3 DNA reads TGTGCCAGCAGTCCCAACGGCCTGGTAGAAAAACTGTTTTTT.

The chain has TRBV19 and TRBJ2-1; D not resolved. The V end lost 0 bases, the J end lost 0 bases, and 6 bases lay between the germline ends. This CDR3 is 15 amino acids long. The germline V gene has CDR1 LNHDA and CDR2 SQIVND (reference sequence). The chain's CDR3 is CASSIEGFSYNEQFF. The CDR3 DNA sequence: TGTGCCAGTAGTATAGAAGGGTTCTCCTACAATGAGCAGTTCTTC.

This clonotype was recorded many times. V usage is TRBV12-3 or TRBV12-4 and J usage is TRBJ2-7; D is tentatively TRBD1 or TRBD2 (5 bases each). V was clipped by 1 base and J by 5 bases, with 12 bases between them. There are 14 residues in the CDR3. DNA of the CDR3: TGTGCCAGCAGTTTAGTGGGGGACGAACACGAGCAGTACTTC. It translates to CASSLVGDEHEQYF.

In this sample, this clonotype turned up many times. The chain is built from TRBV28 and TRBJ2-1; D may be TRBD2 (6 bases). The CDR3 is 14 residues long. The V end lost 7 bases, the J end lost 3 bases, and 13 bases lay between the germline ends. The germline V gene encodes CDR1 MDHEN and CDR2 SYDVKM. CDR3 coding DNA: TGTGCCAGCAAAAAGGGCGGGGACTACAATGAGCAGTTCTTC. Translation gives CASKKGGDYNEQFF.